The clone carrying this T cell receptor (beta chain) was observed a handful of times. The record originates from a study of blood T cells in healthy people across ages. Combining a sample-barcoded 5' primer with a J-beta primer mix, a second PCR ran for 7 to 11 cycles. TCRdb re-called the 5' RACE reads through MiXCR, storing one row per CDR3 protein. The repertoire has around 800,000 distinct CDR3 sequences, 62% of them found once; the top ten carry 28%. Sequenced material: blood. The receptor was derived from a young man in good health.

The CDR3 coding sequence is TGTGCCAGCAGTTTATCCGCGGCCCAAGAGACCCAGTACTTC. This encodes CASSLSAAQETQYF. V is TRBV12-3 or TRBV12-4 and J is TRBJ2-5, with unresolved D. This CDR3 spans 14 amino acids. The ends were cut back, 2 bases at V and 1 base at J, with 8 bases in the middle.